This T cell receptor beta chain is from a study of blood T cells in healthy people across ages. Study-wide results and limits: It was held that diversity estimates obtained from one million T cells represented underestimates. Roughly linear age-related decline in beta diversity appeared, significant by age 40.

Combining a sample-barcoded 5' primer with a J-beta primer mix, a second PCR ran for roughly 6 to 12 cycles. At least 2.5 million CDR3-containing paired-end reads were obtained per sample. TCRdb redid the calling of the 5' RACE reads with MiXCR, one entry per CDR3 protein. The data hold more than 650,000 distinct CDR3 sequences, with approximately 21% observed a single time. Details on this clonotype: Antigen specificity is unknown.

The sample consisted of blood. The TCR originated in a man in his 70s in good health.

The CDR3 protein is CASSKPTWYTGTGELFF. As DNA, the CDR3 is TGTGCCAGCAGCAAACCAACTTGGTACACGGGCACCGGGGAGCTGTTTTTT. V and J are TRBV3-1 and TRBJ2-2; D is undetermined. Germline CDR1 and CDR2: LGHDT and YNNKEL (reference sequence). Trimming removed 5 bases from V and 4 bases from J, with 20 bases in between. There are 17 residues in the CDR3.